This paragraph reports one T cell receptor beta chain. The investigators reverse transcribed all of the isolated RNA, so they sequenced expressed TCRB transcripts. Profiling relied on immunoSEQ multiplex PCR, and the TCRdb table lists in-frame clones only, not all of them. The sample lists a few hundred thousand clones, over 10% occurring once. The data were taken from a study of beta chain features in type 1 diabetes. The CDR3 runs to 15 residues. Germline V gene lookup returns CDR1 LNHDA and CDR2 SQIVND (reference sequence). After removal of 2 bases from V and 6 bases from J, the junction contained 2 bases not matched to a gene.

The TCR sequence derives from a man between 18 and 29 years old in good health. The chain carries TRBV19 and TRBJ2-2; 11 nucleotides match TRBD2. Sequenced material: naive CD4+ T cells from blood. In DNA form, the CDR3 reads TGTGCCAGTAGTATACTACTAGCGGGAGCCGGGGAGCTGTTTTTT. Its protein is CASSILLAGAGELFF.